Listed below are T cell receptor beta chains from one sample, sequenced in a study of cytomegalovirus exposure and HLA in healthy donors. Repertoires were generated with immunoSEQ multiplex PCR, while TCRdb's copy carries only in-frame clones and drops some. The data hold 150,000 or so clones, with more than 80% observed a single time. The sequencing sample was made of PBMCs. The source of these receptors is a woman between 18 and 29 years old in good health and CMV-seropositive. Each CDR3 is given with its conserved first and last residue. The D gene is left open where the match is weak. Size is omitted from some rows. Given values are once, few, many or a class for expanded clones.

V: TRBV7-6; size: NA; D: NA; J: TRBJ2-1; CDR3: CASSFSGPEASDEQFF; DNA: TGTGCCAGCAGCTTTTCCGGCCCTGAGGCGTCGGATGAGCAGTTCTTC
V: TRBV2; size: NA; D: NA; J: TRBJ1-5; CDR3: CASRSLEDQPQHF; DNA: TGTGCCAGCAGGTCACTCGAGGATCAGCCCCAGCATTTT
V: TRBV5-4; size: NA; D: TRBD1; J: TRBJ2-1; CDR3: CASSYPPGTGRNEQFF; DNA: TGTGCCAGCAGCTACCCTCCGGGGACAGGAAGGAATGAGCAGTTCTTC
V: TRBV30; size: NA; D: NA; J: TRBJ2-4; CDR3: CAWSLQGGGNIQYF; DNA: TGTGCCTGGAGTTTACAGGGGGGGGGAAACATTCAGTACTTC
V: TRBV7-2; size: NA; D: TRBD1; J: TRBJ2-5; CDR3: CASSLVPRQGKETQYF; DNA: TGTGCCAGCAGCTTAGTGCCCAGACAGGGTAAAGAGACCCAGTACTTC
V: TRBV7-8; size: once; D: NA; J: TRBJ1-1; CDR3: CASSLDTGIPEAFF; DNA: TGTGCCAGCAGCTTGGATACAGGGATCCCTGAAGCTTTCTTT
V: TRBV29-1; size: NA; D: TRBD2; J: TRBJ2-5; CDR3: CSVGEGGETQYF; DNA: TGCAGCGTTGGGGAGGGCGGGGAGACCCAGTACTTC
V: TRBV7-6; size: NA; D: TRBD1; J: TRBJ1-4; CDR3: CASSLDFRGQEKLFF; DNA: TGTGCCAGCAGCTTAGATTTCAGGGGGCAAGAAAAACTGTTTTTT
V: TRBV28; size: NA; D: NA; J: TRBJ2-5; CDR3: CASSSPYPQYF; DNA: TGTGCCAGCAGTTCTCCCTACCCCCAGTACTTC
V: TRBV5-1; size: few; D: TRBD2; J: TRBJ2-3; CDR3: CASSLAVASGGARDTQYF; DNA: TGCGCCAGCAGCTTAGCAGTGGCTAGCGGGGGGGCGAGAGATACGCAGTATTTT
V: TRBV4-3; size: few; D: NA; J: TRBJ2-1; CDR3: CASSPQRANEQFF; DNA: TGCGCCAGCAGCCCTCAGCGGGCCAATGAGCAGTTCTTC
V: TRBV5-1; size: NA; D: NA; J: TRBJ1-1; CDR3: CASSLARDLEAFF; DNA: TGCGCCAGCAGCTTGGCCCGGGATTTAGAAGCTTTCTTT
V: TRBV7-8; size: NA; D: TRBD1; J: TRBJ2-7; CDR3: CASSSAGTVTYEQYF; DNA: TGTGCCAGCAGCTCGGCCGGGACAGTAACCTACGAGCAGTACTTC
V: TRBV9; size: NA; D: NA; J: TRBJ2-4; CDR3: CASSVNKNIQYF; DNA: TGTGCCAGCAGCGTTAACAAAAACATTCAGTACTTC
V: TRBV7-3; size: NA; D: NA; J: TRBJ2-2; CDR3: CASNSGLGYNTGELFF; DNA: TGTGCCAGCAACTCTGGACTCGGCTACAACACCGGGGAGCTGTTTTTT
V: TRBV5-4; size: NA; D: TRBD2; J: TRBJ2-4; CDR3: CASSLEASGVQYF; DNA: TGTGCCAGCAGTTTGGAAGCTAGCGGGGTACAGTACTTC
V: TRBV27; size: NA; D: TRBD1; J: TRBJ1-2; CDR3: CASSPGTGEKYGYTF; DNA: TGTGCCAGCAGTCCTGGGACAGGGGAGAAATATGGCTACACCTTC
V: TRBV27; size: NA; D: NA; J: TRBJ1-4; CDR3: CASSLREANEKLFF; DNA: TGTGCCAGCAGTTTGAGGGAGGCTAATGAAAAACTGTTTTTT
V: TRBV19; size: NA; D: NA; J: TRBJ2-3; CDR3: CASSLDNRYTDTQYF; DNA: TGTGCCAGTAGTCTGGACAATCGGTACACAGATACGCAGTATTTT
V: TRBV2; size: NA; D: NA; J: TRBJ1-4; CDR3: CASKESGVRGVKLFF; DNA: TGTGCCAGCAAAGAATCGGGGGTACGGGGTGTAAAACTGTTTTTT
V: TRBV6-1; size: NA; D: NA; J: TRBJ1-5; CDR3: CASRQTGENQPQHF; DNA: TGTGCCAGCAGACAAACCGGGGAGAATCAGCCCCAGCATTTT
V: TRBV29-1; size: NA; D: NA; J: TRBJ2-1; CDR3: CSVDRPTSSYNEQFF; DNA: TGCAGCGTCGACAGACCGACGAGCTCCTACAATGAGCAGTTCTTC
V: TRBV19; size: once; D: TRBD1; J: TRBJ2-3; CDR3: CASTGTGGTDTQYF; DNA: TGTGCCAGTACTGGGACAGGGGGAACAGATACGCAGTATTTT
V: TRBV9; size: NA; D: TRBD2; J: TRBJ2-3; CDR3: CASSVGFSGAVVTDTQYF; DNA: TGTGCCAGCAGCGTAGGGTTCAGCGGGGCTGTGGTCACAGATACGCAGTATTTT
V: TRBV5-6; size: few; D: TRBD2; J: TRBJ2-3; CDR3: CASSLPERGELTDTQYF; DNA: TGTGCCAGCAGCTTACCCGAGCGGGGGGAACTCACAGATACGCAGTATTTT
V: TRBV2; size: NA; D: TRBD1; J: TRBJ1-2; CDR3: CARGTVYGYTF; DNA: TGTGCCAGAGGGACAGTTTATGGCTACACCTTC
V: TRBV7-2; size: NA; D: NA; J: TRBJ1-3; CDR3: CASSLNGGSGNTIYF; DNA: TGTGCCAGCAGCTTAAACGGCGGGTCTGGAAACACCATATATTTT
V: TRBV15; size: NA; D: NA; J: TRBJ1-2; CDR3: CATSRDRAMNYGYTF; DNA: TGTGCCACCAGCAGGGACAGAGCAATGAACTATGGCTACACCTTC
V: TRBV5-4; size: NA; D: TRBD2; J: TRBJ2-5; CDR3: CASSLVAGGPEETQYF; DNA: TGTGCCAGCAGCTTAGTAGCGGGGGGGCCTGAGGAGACCCAGTACTTC
V: TRBV19; size: NA; D: NA; J: TRBJ2-7; CDR3: CASSMLISYEQYF; DNA: TGTGCCAGTAGTATGTTAATTTCCTACGAGCAGTACTTC
V: TRBV5-6; size: few; D: TRBD1; J: TRBJ2-7; CDR3: CASSSMGDDRVTYEQYF; DNA: TGTGCCAGCAGCTCGATGGGGGACGACAGGGTGACCTACGAGCAGTACTTC
V: TRBV7-8; size: NA; D: NA; J: TRBJ2-2; CDR3: CASSLGGPFGELFF; DNA: TGTGCCAGCAGCTTAGGGGGGCCCTTCGGGGAGCTGTTTTTT
V: TRBV9; size: NA; D: TRBD2; J: TRBJ2-3; CDR3: CASSELAGTVTDTQYF; DNA: TGTGCCAGCAGCGAACTAGCGGGTACCGTCACAGATACGCAGTATTTT
V: TRBV5-4; size: few; D: TRBD1; J: TRBJ1-4; CDR3: CASSYRQGEKLFF; DNA: TGTGCCAGCAGCTACCGACAGGGTGAAAAACTGTTTTTT
V: TRBV5-1; size: NA; D: NA; J: TRBJ2-2; CDR3: CASSLLDSTGELFF; DNA: TGCGCCAGCAGCTTGCTGGACAGTACCGGGGAGCTGTTTTTT
V: TRBV12-5; size: NA; D: TRBD2; J: TRBJ2-7; CDR3: CASALGGGTYEQYF; DNA: TGTGCTAGTGCCCTTGGGGGGGGGACCTACGAGCAGTACTTC
V: TRBV5-6; size: few; D: NA; J: TRBJ1-2; CDR3: CASSSVPQGNYGYTF; DNA: TGTGCCAGCAGCTCTGTCCCGCAGGGGAACTATGGCTACACCTTC
V: TRBV5-1; size: NA; D: NA; J: TRBJ2-5; CDR3: CASSSGETQYF; DNA: TGCGCCAGCAGCTCAGGGGAGACCCAGTACTTC
V: TRBV9; size: NA; D: TRBD2; J: TRBJ2-7; CDR3: CASSFGLAGGEQYF; DNA: TGTGCCAGCAGCTTCGGACTAGCGGGGGGTGAGCAGTACTTC
V: TRBV20-1; size: few; D: TRBD1; J: TRBJ2-7; CDR3: CSAQGAPEQYF; DNA: TGCAGTGCACAGGGGGCTCCCGAGCAGTACTTC
V: TRBV7-2; size: NA; D: TRBD1; J: TRBJ1-6; CDR3: CASSVDRGSPLHF; DNA: TGTGCCAGCAGCGTGGACAGGGGCTCACCCCTCCACTTT
V: TRBV4-3; size: once; D: NA; J: TRBJ2-7; CDR3: CASSQATGSTYEQYF; DNA: TGCGCCAGCAGCCAAGCGACCGGGAGTACCTACGAGCAGTACTTC
V: TRBV7-9; size: NA; D: NA; J: TRBJ2-5; CDR3: CASSFPGKETQYF; DNA: TGTGCCAGCAGCTTTCCAGGGAAGGAGACCCAGTACTTC
V: TRBV29-1; size: NA; D: NA; J: TRBJ1-3; CDR3: CSAGEGFGGTIYF; DNA: TGCAGCGCCGGTGAGGGCTTCGGAGGAACCATATATTTT
V: TRBV6-6; size: NA; D: TRBD1; J: TRBJ2-7; CDR3: CASSLRTGTYEQYF; DNA: TGTGCCAGCAGCCTTAGGACAGGGACCTACGAGCAGTACTTC
V: TRBV7-2; size: NA; D: TRBD2; J: TRBJ2-7; CDR3: CASSLRTSGEGLYEQYF; DNA: TGTGCCAGCAGCCTCCGGACTAGCGGGGAAGGGCTGTACGAGCAGTACTTC
V: TRBV2; size: once; D: NA; J: TRBJ1-2; CDR3: CASTYSGKSNYGYTF; DNA: TGTGCCAGCACCTACTCGGGAAAGTCTAACTATGGCTACACCTTC
V: TRBV4-1; size: NA; D: TRBD1; J: TRBJ1-2; CDR3: CASSQMDRGDNGYTF; DNA: TGCGCCAGCAGCCAGATGGACAGGGGGGATAATGGCTACACCTTC
V: TRBV11-2; size: NA; D: NA; J: TRBJ1-4; CDR3: CATSRGGANEKLFF; DNA: TGTGCCACCTCCCGTGGGGGGGCTAATGAAAAACTGTTTTTT
V: TRBV18; size: NA; D: NA; J: TRBJ1-4; CDR3: CASSRGPRVGSPNEKLFF; DNA: TGTGCCAGCTCACGCGGCCCCAGGGTGGGATCTCCTAATGAAAAACTGTTTTTT
V: TRBV30; size: few; D: NA; J: TRBJ1-6; CDR3: CAWSLRGGDSPLHF; DNA: TGTGCCTGGAGTCTAAGGGGCGGGGATTCACCCCTCCACTTT
V: TRBV15; size: NA; D: TRBD1; J: TRBJ1-5; CDR3: CATSRVAGTGYEYSNQPQHF; DNA: TGTGCCACCAGCAGAGTAGCGGGGACAGGGTACGAATATAGCAATCAGCCCCAGCATTTT
V: TRBV6-4; size: NA; D: TRBD2; J: TRBJ2-3; CDR3: CASSEQIGSGGTDTQYF; DNA: TGTGCCAGCAGTGAACAGATAGGAAGCGGGGGCACAGATACGCAGTATTTT
V: TRBV19; size: few; D: TRBD1; J: TRBJ1-5; CDR3: CASSFTGGYQPQHF; DNA: TGTGCCAGTAGTTTTACAGGGGGCTATCAGCCCCAGCATTTT
V: TRBV5-1; size: once; D: NA; J: TRBJ2-7; CDR3: CASSSTVTDEQYF; DNA: TGCGCCAGCAGCTCAACTGTCACGGACGAGCAGTACTTC
V: TRBV2; size: NA; D: TRBD1; J: TRBJ1-2; CDR3: CASSGGTGANYGYTF; DNA: TGTGCCAGCAGTGGAGGGACAGGGGCTAACTATGGCTACACCTTC
V: TRBV10-3; size: NA; D: TRBD2; J: TRBJ2-7; CDR3: CAISSGEGEQYF; DNA: TGTGCCATCAGTTCCGGGGAGGGCGAGCAGTACTTC